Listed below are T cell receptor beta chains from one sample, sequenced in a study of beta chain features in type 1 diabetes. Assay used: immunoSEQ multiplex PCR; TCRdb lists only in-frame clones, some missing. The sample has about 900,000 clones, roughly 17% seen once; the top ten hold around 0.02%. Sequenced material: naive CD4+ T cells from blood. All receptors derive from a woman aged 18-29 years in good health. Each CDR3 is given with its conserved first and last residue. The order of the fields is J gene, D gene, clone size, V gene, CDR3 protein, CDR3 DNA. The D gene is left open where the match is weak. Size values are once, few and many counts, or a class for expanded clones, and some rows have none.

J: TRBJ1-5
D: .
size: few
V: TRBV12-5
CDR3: CASGPRGPQDRPQHF
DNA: TGTGCTAGTGGTCCTCGGGGGCCCCAGGATCGGCCCCAGCATTTT

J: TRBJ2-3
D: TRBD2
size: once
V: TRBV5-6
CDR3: CASSLSGGGTDTQYF
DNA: TGTGCCAGCAGCTTGAGCGGGGGGGGCACAGATACGCAGTATTTT

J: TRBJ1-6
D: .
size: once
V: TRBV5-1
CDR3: CASSLGVSSYNSPLHF
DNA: TGCGCCAGCAGCTTGGGAGTAAGCTCCTATAATTCACCCCTCCACTTT

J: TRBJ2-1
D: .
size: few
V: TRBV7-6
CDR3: CASSLVHGSPSNEQFF
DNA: TGTGCCAGCAGCTTAGTTCACGGGAGTCCGTCCAATGAGCAGTTCTTC

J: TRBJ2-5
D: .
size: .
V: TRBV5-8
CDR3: CASSPLWVDGEQYF
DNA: TGTGCCAGCAGCCCCTTGTGGGTGGATGGGGAGCAGTACTTC

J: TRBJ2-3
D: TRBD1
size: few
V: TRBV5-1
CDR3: CATGRQGDADTQYF
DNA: TGCGCCACTGGGAGACAGGGGGATGCTGATACGCAGTATTTT

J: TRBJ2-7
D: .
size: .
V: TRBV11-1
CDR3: CASSLVGGKESYEQYF
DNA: TGTGCCAGCAGCTTAGTAGGTGGGAAGGAGTCCTACGAGCAGTACTTC

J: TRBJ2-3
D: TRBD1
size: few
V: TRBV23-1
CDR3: CASSSRFNPRDRGPDTQYF
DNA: TGCGCCAGCAGTTCCCGATTCAACCCCCGGGACAGGGGGCCGGATACGCAGTATTTT

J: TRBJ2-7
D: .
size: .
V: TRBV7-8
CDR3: CASSLFHEQYF
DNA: TGTGCCAGCAGCTTATTCCACGAGCAGTACTTC

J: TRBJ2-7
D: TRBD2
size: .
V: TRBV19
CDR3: CASSIGASGTYEQYF
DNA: TGTGCCAGTAGTATCGGGGCTAGCGGGACTTACGAGCAGTACTTC

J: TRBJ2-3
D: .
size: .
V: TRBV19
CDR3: CASSRGETSTDTQYF
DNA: TGTGCCAGTAGCCGCGGGGAGACTAGCACAGATACGCAGTATTTT

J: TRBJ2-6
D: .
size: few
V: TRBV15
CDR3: CATSRDRNHKTGAGANVLTF
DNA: TGTGCCACCAGCAGAGATCGAAACCACAAAACGGGGGCTGGGGCCAACGTCCTGACTTTC

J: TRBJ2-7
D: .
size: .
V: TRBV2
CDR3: CASSEDLGSFEQYF
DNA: TGTGCCAGCAGTGAAGATTTGGGCAGTTTCGAGCAGTACTTC

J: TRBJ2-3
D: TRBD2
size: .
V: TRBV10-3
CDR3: CAISGLAGGSTDTQYF
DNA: TGTGCCATCAGTGGATTAGCGGGAGGAAGCACAGATACGCAGTATTTT

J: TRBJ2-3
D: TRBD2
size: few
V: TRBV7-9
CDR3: CASSSPSGSPTDTQYF
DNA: TGTGCCAGCAGCTCCCCTAGCGGGAGTCCGACAGATACGCAGTATTTT

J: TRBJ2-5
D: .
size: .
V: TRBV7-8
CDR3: CASSLGTVQETQYF
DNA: TGTGCCAGCAGCTTAGGGACAGTCCAAGAGACCCAGTACTTC

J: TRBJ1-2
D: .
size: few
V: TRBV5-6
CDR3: CASSPNGLGNYGYTF
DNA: TGTGCCAGCAGCCCCAACGGGTTAGGGAACTATGGCTACACCTTC

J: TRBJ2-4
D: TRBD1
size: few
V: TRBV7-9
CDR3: CASSYRQGFLYF
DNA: TGTGCCAGCAGCTACCGACAGGGGTTCCTGTACTTC

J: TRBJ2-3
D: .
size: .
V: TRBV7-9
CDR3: CASSLGKRRDTDTQYF
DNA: TGTGCCAGCAGCCTTGGGAAACGACGAGACACAGATACGCAGTATTTT

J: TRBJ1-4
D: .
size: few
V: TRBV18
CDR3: CASSPRDSTTNEKLFF
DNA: TGTGCCAGCTCACCAAGAGACAGCACAACTAATGAAAAACTGTTTTTT

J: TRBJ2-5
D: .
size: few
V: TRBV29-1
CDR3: CSVVWGTGRETQYF
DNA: TGCAGCGTTGTTTGGGGCACAGGGAGGGAGACCCAGTACTTC

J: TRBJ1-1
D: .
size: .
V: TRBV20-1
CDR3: CSARDTLSFF
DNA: TGCAGTGCTAGAGATACCCTTTCTTTCTTT

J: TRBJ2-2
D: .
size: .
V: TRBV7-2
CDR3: CASSTPGVEELFF
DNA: TGTGCCAGCAGCACCCCGGGAGTCGAGGAGCTGTTTTTT

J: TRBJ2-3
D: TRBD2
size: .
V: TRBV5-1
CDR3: CASRIRTSGDLGTDTQYF
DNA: TGCGCCAGCAGAATCCGGACTAGCGGGGACCTAGGCACAGATACGCAGTATTTT

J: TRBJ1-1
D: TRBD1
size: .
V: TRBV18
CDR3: CASSPEAGGAGTEAFF
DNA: TGTGCCAGCTCACCTGAGGCAGGGGGCGCCGGCACTGAAGCTTTCTTT

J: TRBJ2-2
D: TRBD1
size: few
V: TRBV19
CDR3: CASKPPGQGLTGELFF
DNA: TGTGCCAGTAAGCCTCCGGGACAGGGACTCACCGGGGAGCTGTTTTTT

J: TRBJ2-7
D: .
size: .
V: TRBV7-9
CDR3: CASSPQEGGEQYF
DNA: TGTGCCAGCAGCCCTCAAGAGGGTGGGGAGCAGTACTTC

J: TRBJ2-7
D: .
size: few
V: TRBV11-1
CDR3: CASSLQLAPHEQYF
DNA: TGTGCCAGCAGCTTACAGCTAGCCCCACACGAGCAGTACTTC